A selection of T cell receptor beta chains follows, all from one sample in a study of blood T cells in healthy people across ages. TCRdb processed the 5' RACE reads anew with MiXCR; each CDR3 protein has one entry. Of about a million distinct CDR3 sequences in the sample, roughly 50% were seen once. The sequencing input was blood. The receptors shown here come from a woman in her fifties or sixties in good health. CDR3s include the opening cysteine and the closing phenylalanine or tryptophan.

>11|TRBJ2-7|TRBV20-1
CSGGSSYEQYF
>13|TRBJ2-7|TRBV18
CASARGGDYEQYF
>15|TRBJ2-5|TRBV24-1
CATSGAGQSYNEQYF
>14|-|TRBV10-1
CASSESGNSYEQYF
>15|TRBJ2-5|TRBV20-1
CSAPFPLAGKETQYF
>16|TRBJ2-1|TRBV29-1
CSVEGAGGPFRNEQFF
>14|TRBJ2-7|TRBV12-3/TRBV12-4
CASSFSGRFYEQYF
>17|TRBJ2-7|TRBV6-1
CASSSRYSGQGAHEQYF
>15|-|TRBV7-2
CASSLDPGRVGTQYF
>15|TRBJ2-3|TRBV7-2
CASSIALLSTDTQYF
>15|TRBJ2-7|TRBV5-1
CASSLEAAGGRAQYF
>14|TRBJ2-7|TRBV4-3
CASSQDSGGYEQYF
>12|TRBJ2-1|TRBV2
CAISRDQNEQFF
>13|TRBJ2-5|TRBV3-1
CASSQVDQETQYF
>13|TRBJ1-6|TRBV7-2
CASSSSSGSPLHF
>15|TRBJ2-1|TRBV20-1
CSALSPGSGEGEQFF
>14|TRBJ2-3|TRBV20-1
CSAATSGVTDTQYF
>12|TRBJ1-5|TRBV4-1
CASSQGRQSEHF
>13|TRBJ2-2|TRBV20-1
CSARDSVTGELFF
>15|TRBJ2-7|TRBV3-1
CASSQGEQASYEQYF
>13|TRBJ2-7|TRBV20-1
CSAAGHDGYEQYF
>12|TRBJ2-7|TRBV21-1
CASSNPSDEQYF
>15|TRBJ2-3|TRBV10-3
CAIRTTASSTDTQYF
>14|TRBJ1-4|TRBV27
CASSPAGTNEKLFF
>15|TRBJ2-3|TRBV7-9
CASSERTGSTDTQYF
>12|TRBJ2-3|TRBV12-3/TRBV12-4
CASSSLTDTQYF
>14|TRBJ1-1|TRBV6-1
CASKMSYQDTEAFF
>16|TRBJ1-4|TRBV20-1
CSARTGGGSTNEKLFF
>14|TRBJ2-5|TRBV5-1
CASSLETAKETQYF
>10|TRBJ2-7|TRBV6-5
CASSYSREYF
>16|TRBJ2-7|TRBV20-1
CSARALSGPNHYEQYF
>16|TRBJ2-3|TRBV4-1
CASSQVGRSSTDTQYF
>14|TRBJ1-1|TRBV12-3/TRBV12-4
CASRPHTLNTEAFF
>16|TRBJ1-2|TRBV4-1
CASSQDIGTGVYGYTF
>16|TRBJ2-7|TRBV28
CASSPTSGRGGREQYF
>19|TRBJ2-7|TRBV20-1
CSARDRWRRAGQGFYEQYF
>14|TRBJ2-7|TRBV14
CASSQQDRVYEQYF
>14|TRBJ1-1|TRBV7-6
CASSLVPGTTEAFF
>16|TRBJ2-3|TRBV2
CASSEALSASTDTQYF
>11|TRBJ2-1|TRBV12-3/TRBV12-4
CASGGETEQFF
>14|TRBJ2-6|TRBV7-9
CASSLVFGANVLTF